This is a list of T cell receptor beta chains from one sample in a study of OX40 agonist ivuxolimab in advanced cancers. The assay was immunoSEQ multiplex PCR, and TCRdb's table has in-frame clones only and misses some. The sample includes tens of thousands of clones, about 83% of them seen just once. Sequencing used CD4+ or CD8+ T cells sorted from blood, obtained in a trial of the OX40 agonist ivuxolimab. The origin of the receptors is an adult with an advanced solid tumor such as melanoma, head and neck, liver or kidney cancer. CDR3s include the opening cysteine and the closing phenylalanine or tryptophan. Fields, in order: CDR3 protein, V gene.

CDR3aa: CASSSGQTYEQYF
v_gene: TRBV7-2

CDR3aa: CASTLTGSITEAFF
v_gene: TRBV6-1

CDR3aa: CASSYLTRGSTEAFF
v_gene: TRBV6-5

CDR3aa: CASSPERTGIYNEQFF
v_gene: TRBV5-1

CDR3aa: CAISVAGVYEQYF
v_gene: TRBV10-3

CDR3aa: CAWNPGTGNEKLFF
v_gene: TRBV30

CDR3aa: CASRTQGAQPQHF
v_gene: TRBV28

CDR3aa: CASSYSLLDTQYF
v_gene: TRBV6-5

CDR3aa: CAWRADRGCEKQQFF
v_gene: TRBV30

CDR3aa: CASNRRSPYEQYF
v_gene: TRBV28

CDR3aa: CASRRAGTDTQYF
v_gene: TRBV6-1

CDR3aa: CASSADRGYGYTF
v_gene: TRBV2

CDR3aa: CSGRQLGTEAFF
v_gene: TRBV29-1

CDR3aa: CASSELPGQGPDTQYF
v_gene: TRBV6-4

CDR3aa: CASSLAGLADQETQYF
v_gene: TRBV7-6

CDR3aa: CAWSALASSSDGYTF
v_gene: TRBV30